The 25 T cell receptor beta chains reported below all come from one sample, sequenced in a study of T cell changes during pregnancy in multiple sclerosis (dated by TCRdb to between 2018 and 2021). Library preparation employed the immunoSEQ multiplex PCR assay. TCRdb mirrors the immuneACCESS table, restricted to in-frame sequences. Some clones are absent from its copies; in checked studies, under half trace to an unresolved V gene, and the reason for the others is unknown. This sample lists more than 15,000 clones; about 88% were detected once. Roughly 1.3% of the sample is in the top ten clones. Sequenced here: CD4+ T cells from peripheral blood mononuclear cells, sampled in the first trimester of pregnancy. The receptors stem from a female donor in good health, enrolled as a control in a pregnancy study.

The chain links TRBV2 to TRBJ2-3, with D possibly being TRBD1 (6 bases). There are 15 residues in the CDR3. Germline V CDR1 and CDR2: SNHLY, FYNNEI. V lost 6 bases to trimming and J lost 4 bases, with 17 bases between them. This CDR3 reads CASREPWQGSDTQYF. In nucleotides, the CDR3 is TGTGCCAGCAGGGAGCCGTGGCAGGGGTCAGATACGCAGTATTTT.

The CDR3 DNA reads TGTGCCTGGAGTGTACACTCTGGAAACACCATATATTTT. Translated, it gives CAWSVHSGNTIYF. The gene calls are TRBV30 and TRBJ1-3; D gene ambiguous. The CDR3 has 13 residues. Germline lookup yields CDR1 GTSNPN and CDR2 SVGIG (reference sequence). The ends were cut back, 0 bases at V and 0 bases at J, with 3 bases in the middle.

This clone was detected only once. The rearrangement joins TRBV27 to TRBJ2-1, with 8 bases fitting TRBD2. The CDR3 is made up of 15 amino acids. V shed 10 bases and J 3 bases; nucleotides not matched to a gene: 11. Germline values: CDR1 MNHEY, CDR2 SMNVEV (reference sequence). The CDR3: CAIRSGTSIYNEQFF. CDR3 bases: TGTGCCATCCGTTCCGGGACTAGTATCTACAATGAGCAGTTCTTC.

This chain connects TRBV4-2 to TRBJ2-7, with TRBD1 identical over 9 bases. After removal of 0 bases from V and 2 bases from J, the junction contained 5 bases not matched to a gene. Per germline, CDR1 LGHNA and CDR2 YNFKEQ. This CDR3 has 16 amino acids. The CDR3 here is CASSQDGTGIPYEQYF. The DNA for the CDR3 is TGTGCCAGCAGCCAAGATGGGACAGGGATCCCCTACGAGCAGTACTTC.

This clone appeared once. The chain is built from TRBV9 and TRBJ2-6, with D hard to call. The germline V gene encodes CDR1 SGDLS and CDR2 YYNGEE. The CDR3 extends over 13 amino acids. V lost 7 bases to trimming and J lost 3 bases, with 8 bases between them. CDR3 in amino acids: CASGRDGANVLTF. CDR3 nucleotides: TGTGCCAGCGGTCGAGATGGGGCCAACGTCCTGACTTTC.

The CDR3, as DNA: TGTGCCAGCAGTGGAGGGTCTAATGAAAAACTGTTTTTT. It specifies CASSGGSNEKLFF. V usage is TRBV25-1 and J usage is TRBJ1-4; D is uncertain. Trimming removed 4 bases at V and 3 bases at J, with 6 bases between. The germline gives CDR1 MGHDK, CDR2 SYGVNS. There are 13 residues in the CDR3.

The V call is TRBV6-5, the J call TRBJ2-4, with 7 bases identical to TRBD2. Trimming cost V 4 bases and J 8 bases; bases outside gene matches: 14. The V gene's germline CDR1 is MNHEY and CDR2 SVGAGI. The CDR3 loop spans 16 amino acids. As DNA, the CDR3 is TGTGCCAGCAGTTCGGGGATTAGCGGGTGGGGGGACATTCAGTACTTC. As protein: CASSSGISGWGDIQYF.

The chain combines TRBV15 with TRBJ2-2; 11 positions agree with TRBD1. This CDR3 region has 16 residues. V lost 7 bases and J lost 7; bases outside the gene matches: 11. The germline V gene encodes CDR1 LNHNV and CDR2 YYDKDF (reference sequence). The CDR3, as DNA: TGTGCCACCACGGGACAGGGGGGAGCATATGGCGGGGAGCTGTTTTTT. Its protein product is CATTGQGGAYGGELFF.

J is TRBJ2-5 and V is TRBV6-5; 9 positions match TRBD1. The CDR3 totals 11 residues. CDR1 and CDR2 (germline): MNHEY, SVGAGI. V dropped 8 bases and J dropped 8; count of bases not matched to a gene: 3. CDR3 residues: CASWTGETQYF. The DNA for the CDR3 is TGTGCCAGCTGGACAGGGGAAACCCAGTACTTC.

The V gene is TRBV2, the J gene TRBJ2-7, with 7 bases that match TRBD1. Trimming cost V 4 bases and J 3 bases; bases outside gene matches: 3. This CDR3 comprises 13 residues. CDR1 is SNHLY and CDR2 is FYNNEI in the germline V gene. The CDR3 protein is CASSVAGGYEQYF. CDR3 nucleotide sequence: TGTGCCAGCAGTGTGGCAGGGGGCTACGAGCAGTACTTC.

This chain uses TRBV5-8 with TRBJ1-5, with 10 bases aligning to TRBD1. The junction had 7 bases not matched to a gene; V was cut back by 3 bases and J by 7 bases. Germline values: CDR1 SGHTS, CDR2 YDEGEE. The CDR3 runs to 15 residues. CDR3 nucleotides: TGTGCCAGCAGCTCGGGACAGGGGACGGGGCAGCCCCAGCATTTT. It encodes CASSSGQGTGQPQHF.

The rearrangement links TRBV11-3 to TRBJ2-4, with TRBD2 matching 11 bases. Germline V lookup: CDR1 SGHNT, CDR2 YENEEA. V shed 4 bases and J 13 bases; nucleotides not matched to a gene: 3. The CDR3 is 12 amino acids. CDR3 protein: CASSSSGGPQYF. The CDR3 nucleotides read TGTGCCAGCAGCTCTAGCGGGGGGCCCCAGTACTTC.

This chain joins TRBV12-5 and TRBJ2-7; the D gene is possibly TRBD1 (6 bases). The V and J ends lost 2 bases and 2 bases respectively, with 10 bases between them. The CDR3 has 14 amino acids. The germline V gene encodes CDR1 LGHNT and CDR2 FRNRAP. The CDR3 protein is CASGLTGTPYEQYF. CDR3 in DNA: TGTGCTAGTGGTTTGACCGGGACACCCTACGAGCAGTACTTC.

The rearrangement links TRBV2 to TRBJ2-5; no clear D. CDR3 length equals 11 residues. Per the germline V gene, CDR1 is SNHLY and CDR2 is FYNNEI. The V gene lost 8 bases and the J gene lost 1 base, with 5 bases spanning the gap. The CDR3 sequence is CASSLQETQYF. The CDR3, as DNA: TGTGCCAGCTCCCTCCAAGAGACCCAGTACTTC.

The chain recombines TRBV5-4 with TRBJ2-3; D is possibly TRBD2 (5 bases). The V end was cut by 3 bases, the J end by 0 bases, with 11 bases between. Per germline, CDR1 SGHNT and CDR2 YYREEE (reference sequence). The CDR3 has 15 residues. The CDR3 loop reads CASSSDSLSTDTQYF. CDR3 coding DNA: TGTGCCAGCAGCTCGGACTCGCTAAGCACAGATACGCAGTATTTT. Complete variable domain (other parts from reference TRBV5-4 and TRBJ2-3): ETGVTQSPTHLIKTRGQQVTLRCSSQSGHNTVSWYQQALGQGPQFIFQYYREEENGRGNFPPRFSGLQFPNYSSELNVNALELDDSALYLCASSSDSLSTDTQYFGPGTRLTVL.

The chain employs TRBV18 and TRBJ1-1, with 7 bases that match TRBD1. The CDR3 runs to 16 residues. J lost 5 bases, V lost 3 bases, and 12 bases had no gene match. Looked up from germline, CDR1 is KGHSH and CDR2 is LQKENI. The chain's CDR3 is CASSPATGVTSTEAFF. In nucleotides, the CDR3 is TGTGCCAGCTCACCGGCTACAGGGGTGACAAGTACTGAAGCTTTCTTT. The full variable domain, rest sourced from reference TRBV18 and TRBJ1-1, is NAGVMQNPRHLVRRRGQEARLRCSPMKGHSHVYWYRQLPEEGLKFMVYLQKENIIDESGMPKERFSAEFPKEGPSILRIQQVVRGDSAAYFCASSPATGVTSTEAFFGQGTRLTVV.

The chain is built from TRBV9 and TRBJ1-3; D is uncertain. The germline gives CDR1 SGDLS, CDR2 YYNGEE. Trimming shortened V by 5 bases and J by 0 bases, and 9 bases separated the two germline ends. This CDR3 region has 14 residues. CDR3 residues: CASSGRDSGNTIYF. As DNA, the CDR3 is TGTGCCAGCAGTGGGAGGGACTCTGGAAACACCATATATTTT.

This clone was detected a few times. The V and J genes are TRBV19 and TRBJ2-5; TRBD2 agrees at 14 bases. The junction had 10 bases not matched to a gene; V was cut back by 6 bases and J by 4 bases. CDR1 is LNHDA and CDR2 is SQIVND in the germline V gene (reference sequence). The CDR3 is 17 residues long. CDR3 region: CASRPNGGTSGGETQYF. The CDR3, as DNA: TGTGCCAGTAGACCCAATGGAGGGACTAGCGGGGGAGAGACCCAGTACTTC. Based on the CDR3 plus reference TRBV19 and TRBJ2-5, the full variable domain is DGGITQSPKYLFRKEGQNVTLSCEQNLNHDAMYWYRQDPGQGLRLIYYSQIVNDFQKGDIAEGYSVSREKKESFPLTVTSAQKNPTAFYLCASRPNGGTSGGETQYFGPGTRLLVL.

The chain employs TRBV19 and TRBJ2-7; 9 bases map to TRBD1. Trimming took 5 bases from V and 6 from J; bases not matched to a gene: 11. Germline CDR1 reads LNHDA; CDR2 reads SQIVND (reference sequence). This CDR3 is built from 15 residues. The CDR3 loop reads CASSGGQGPTGEQYF. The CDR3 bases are TGTGCCAGTAGTGGAGGACAGGGGCCTACGGGCGAGCAGTACTTC.

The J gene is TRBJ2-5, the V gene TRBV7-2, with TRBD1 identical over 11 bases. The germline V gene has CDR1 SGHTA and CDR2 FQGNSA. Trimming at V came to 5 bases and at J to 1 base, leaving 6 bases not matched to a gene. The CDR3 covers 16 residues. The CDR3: CASSQPGTGGQETQYF. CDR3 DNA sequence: TGTGCCAGCAGCCAGCCCGGGACAGGGGGCCAAGAGACCCAGTACTTC.

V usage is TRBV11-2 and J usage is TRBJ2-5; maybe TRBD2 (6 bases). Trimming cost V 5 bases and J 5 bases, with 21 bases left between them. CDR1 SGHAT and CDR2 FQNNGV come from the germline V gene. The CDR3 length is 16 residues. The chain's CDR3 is CASSLNGVIAEETQYF. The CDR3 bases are TGTGCCAGCAGCCTAAACGGGGTAATAGCGGAGGAGACCCAGTACTTC.

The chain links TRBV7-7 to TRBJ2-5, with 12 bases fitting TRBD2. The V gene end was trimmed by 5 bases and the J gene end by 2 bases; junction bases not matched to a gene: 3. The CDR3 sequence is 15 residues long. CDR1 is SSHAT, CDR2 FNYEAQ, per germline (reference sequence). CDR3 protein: CASSPGTSGQETQYF. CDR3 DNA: TGTGCCAGCAGCCCGGGGACTAGCGGGCAAGAGACCCAGTACTTC.

The CDR3 sequence: CASSPQGLAGYEQYF. CDR3 bases: TGTGCCAGCAGCCCACAGGGACTAGCGGGGTACGAGCAGTACTTC. The rearrangement uses TRBV7-2 and TRBJ2-7, with 13 bases that match TRBD2. The CDR3 spans 15 residues. The V gene's germline CDR1 is SGHTA and CDR2 FQGNSA. The V gene end was trimmed by 5 bases and the J gene end by 4 bases; junction bases not matched to a gene: 5.

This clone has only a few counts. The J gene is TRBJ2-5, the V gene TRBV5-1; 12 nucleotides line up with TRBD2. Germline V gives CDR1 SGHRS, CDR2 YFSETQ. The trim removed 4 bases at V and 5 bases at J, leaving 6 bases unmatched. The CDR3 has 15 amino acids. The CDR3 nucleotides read TGCGCCAGCAGCAGACTAGCGGGAGTAGGGGAGACCCAGTACTTC. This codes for CASSRLAGVGETQYF.

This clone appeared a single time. The CDR3 coding sequence is TGTGCCAGCAGCCAGGTCGGGAGTTTGAACACTGAAGCTTTCTTT. This encodes CASSQVGSLNTEAFF. This chain connects TRBV7-2 to TRBJ1-1; D not certain. Per germline, CDR1 SGHTA and CDR2 FQGNSA. This CDR3 contains 15 residues. Trimming left V 5 bases short and J 0 bases short, with 13 bases between.